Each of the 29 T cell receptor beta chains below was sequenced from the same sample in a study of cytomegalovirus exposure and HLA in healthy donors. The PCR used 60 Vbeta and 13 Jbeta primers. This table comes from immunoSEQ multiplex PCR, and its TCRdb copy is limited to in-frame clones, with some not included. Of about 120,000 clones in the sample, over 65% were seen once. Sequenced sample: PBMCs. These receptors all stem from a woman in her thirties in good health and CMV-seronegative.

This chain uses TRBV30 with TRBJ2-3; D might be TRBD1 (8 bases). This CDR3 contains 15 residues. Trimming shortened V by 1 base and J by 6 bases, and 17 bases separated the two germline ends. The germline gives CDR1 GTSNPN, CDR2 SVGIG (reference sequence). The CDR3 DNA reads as TGTGCCTGGAGTGAGGGGGGGACAGGAGGGGATACGCAGTATTTT. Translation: CAWSEGGTGGDTQYF. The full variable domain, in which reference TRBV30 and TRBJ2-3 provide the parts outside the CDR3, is SQTIHQWPATLVQPVGSPLSLECTVEGTSNPNLYWYRQAAGRGLQLLFYSVGIGQISSEVPQNLSASRPQDRQFILSSKKLLLSDSGFYLCAWSEGGTGGDTQYFGPGTRLTVL.

The CDR3 region has the DNA TGTGCCAGCAGCTTATCAGGGGTGAGTACCAAAAACATTCAGTACTTC. Encoded protein: CASSLSGVSTKNIQYF. This sequence joins TRBV7-2 and TRBJ2-4; possibly TRBD1 for D (6 bases). V shed 2 bases and J shed 2 bases, with 13 bases lying between them. The CDR3 loop spans 16 amino acids. Germline CDR1 reads SGHTA; CDR2 reads FQGNSA.

The CDR3 sequence is CASRGLSGNTIYF. In DNA form, the CDR3 reads TGTGCCAGCCGCGGGCTCTCTGGAAACACCATATATTTT. J is TRBJ1-3 and V is TRBV14; D is unresolved. CDR3 length: 13 amino acids. Germline CDR1 SGHDN, CDR2 FVKESK. Trimming pared 8 bases from V and 0 bases from J, leaving 8 bases between.

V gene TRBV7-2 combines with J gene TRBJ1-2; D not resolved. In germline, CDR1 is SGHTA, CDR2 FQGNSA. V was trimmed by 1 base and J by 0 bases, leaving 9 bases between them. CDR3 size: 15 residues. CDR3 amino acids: CASSLGRATNYGYTF. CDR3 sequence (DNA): TGTGCCAGCAGCTTAGGGAGGGCTACTAACTATGGCTACACCTTC.

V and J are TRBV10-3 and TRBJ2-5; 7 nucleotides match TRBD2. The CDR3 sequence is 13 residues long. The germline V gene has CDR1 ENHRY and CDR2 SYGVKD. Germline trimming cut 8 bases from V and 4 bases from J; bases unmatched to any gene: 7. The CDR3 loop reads CAIAGTGGETQYF. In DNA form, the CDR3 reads TGTGCCATCGCCGGGACGGGAGGAGAGACCCAGTACTTC.

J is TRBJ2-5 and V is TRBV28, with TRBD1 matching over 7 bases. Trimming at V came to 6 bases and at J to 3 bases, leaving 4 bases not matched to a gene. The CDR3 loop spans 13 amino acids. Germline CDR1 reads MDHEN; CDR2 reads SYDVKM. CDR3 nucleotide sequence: TGTGCCAGCAGAGAGACAGGGAAAGAGACCCAGTACTTC. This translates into CASRETGKETQYF.

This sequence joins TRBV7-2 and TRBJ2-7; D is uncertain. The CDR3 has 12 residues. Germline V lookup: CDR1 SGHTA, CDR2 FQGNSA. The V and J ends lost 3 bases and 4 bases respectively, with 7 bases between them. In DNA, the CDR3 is TGTGCCAGCAGCTTCCACACGTACGAGCAGTACTTC. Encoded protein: CASSFHTYEQYF.

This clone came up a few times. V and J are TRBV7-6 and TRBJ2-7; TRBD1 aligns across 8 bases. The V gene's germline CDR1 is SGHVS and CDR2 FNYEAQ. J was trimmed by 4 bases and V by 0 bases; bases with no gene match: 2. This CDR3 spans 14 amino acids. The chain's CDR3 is CASSLADRDYEQYF. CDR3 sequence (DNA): TGTGCCAGCAGCTTAGCGGACAGGGATTACGAGCAGTACTTC.

This chain's CDR3 is CASSLGGTLATGELFF. For the CDR3, the DNA is TGTGCCAGCAGCTTAGGCGGCACACTAGCCACCGGGGAGCTGTTTTTT. This chain uses TRBV11-2 with TRBJ2-2, with a possible D match to TRBD2 (6 bases). This CDR3 is 16 amino acids long. The V end was cut by 1 base, the J end by 4 bases, with 13 bases between. Germline-derived CDR1 and CDR2 are SGHAT and FQNNGV.

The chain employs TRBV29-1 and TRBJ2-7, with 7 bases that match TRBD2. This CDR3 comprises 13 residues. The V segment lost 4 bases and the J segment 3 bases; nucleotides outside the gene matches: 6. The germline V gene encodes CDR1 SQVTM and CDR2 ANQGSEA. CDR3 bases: TGCAGCGTTGTCCTTAGGGAGGGCTACGAGCAGTACTTC. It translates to CSVVLREGYEQYF.

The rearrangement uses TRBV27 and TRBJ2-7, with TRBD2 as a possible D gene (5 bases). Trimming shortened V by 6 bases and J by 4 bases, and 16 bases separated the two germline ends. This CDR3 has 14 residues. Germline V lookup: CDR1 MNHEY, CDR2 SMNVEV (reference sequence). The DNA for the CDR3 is TGTGCCAGCAGCCGACCGGGGATCCAATACGAGCAGTACTTC. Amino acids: CASSRPGIQYEQYF.

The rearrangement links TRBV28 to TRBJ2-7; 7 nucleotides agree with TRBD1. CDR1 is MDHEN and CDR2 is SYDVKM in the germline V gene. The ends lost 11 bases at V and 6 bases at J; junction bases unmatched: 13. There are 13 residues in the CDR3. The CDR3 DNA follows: TGTGCCGCCACAGCAGGGGGTCTCATCGAGCAGTACTTC. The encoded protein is CAATAGGLIEQYF.

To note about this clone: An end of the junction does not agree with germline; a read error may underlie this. The CDR3 sequence is CANSQDIGGTGPYEQYF. DNA of the CDR3: TGCGCCAACAGCCAAGATATCGGGGGGACAGGGCCCTACGAGCAGTACTTC. V gene TRBV4-1 combines with J gene TRBJ2-7; 9 nucleotides align to TRBD1. Germline CDR1 MGHRA, CDR2 YSYEKL. CDR3 length: 17 amino acids.

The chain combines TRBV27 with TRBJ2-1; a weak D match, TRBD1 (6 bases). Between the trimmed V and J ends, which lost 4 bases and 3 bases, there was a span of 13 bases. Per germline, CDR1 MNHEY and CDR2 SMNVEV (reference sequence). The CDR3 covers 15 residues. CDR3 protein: CASSSVGHIYNEQFF. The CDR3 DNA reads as TGTGCCAGCAGTTCAGTGGGACATATCTACAATGAGCAGTTCTTC.

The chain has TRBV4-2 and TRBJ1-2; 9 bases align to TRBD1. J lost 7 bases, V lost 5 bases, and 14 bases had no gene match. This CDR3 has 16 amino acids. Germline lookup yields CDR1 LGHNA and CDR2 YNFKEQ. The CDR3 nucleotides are TGTGCCAGCAGCTTGCGGACAGGGGCGGGGTACTCTGGCTACACCTTC. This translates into CASSLRTGAGYSGYTF.

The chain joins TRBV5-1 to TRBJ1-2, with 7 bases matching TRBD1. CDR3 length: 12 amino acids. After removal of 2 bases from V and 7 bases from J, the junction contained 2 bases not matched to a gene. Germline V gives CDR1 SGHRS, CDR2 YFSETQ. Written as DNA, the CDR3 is TGCGCCAGCAGCTTTGACAGGGCTGGCTACACCTTC. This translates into CASSFDRAGYTF.

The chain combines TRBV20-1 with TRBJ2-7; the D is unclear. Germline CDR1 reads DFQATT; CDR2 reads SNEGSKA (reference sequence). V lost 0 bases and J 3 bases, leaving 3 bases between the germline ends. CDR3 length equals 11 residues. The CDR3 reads CSARDLYEQYF. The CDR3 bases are TGCAGTGCTAGAGATCTCTACGAGCAGTACTTC.

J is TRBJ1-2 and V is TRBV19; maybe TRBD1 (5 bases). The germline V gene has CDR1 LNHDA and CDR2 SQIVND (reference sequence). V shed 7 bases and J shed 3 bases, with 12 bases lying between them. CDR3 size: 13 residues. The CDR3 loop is CASKAGDYYGYTF. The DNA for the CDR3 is TGTGCCAGTAAAGCGGGGGACTACTATGGCTACACCTTC. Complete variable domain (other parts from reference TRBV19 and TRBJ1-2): DGGITQSPKYLFRKEGQNVTLSCEQNLNHDAMYWYRQDPGQGLRLIYYSQIVNDFQKGDIAEGYSVSREKKESFPLTVTSAQKNPTAFYLCASKAGDYYGYTFGSGTRLTVV.

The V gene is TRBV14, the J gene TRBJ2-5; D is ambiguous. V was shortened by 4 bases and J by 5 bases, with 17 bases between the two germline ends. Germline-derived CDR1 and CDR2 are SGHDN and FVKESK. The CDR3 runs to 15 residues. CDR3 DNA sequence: TGTGCCAGCAGCCCTTCCCCTGAACCAGCGGAGACCCAGTACTTC. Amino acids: CASSPSPEPAETQYF.

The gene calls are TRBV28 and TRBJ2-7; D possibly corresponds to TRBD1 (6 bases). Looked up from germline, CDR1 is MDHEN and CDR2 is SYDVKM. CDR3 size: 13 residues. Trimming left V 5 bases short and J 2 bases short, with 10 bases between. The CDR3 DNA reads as TGTGCCAGCAGTCTGGACAGCCCCTACGAGCAGTACTTC. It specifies CASSLDSPYEQYF.

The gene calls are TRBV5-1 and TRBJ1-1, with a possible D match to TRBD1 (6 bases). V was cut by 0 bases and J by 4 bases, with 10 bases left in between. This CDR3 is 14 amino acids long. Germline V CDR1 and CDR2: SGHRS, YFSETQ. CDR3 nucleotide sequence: TGCGCCAGCAGCTTGGCCGGGGGGGCCACTGAAGCTTTCTTT. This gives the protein CASSLAGGATEAFF.

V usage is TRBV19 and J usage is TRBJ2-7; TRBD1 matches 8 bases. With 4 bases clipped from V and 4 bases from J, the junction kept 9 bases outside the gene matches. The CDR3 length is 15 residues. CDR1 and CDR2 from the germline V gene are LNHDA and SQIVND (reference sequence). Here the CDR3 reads CASSTLRDRNYEQYF. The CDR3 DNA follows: TGTGCCAGTAGTACTCTCCGGGACAGGAATTACGAGCAGTACTTC.

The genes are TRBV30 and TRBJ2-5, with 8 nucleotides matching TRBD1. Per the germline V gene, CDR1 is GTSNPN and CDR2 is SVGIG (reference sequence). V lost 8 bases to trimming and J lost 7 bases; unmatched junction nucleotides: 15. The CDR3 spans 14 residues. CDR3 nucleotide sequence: TGTGCCGCCTTGGACAGGGATGATTTGGGGACCCAGTACTTC. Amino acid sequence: CAALDRDDLGTQYF.

CDR3 residues: CASSQGGQGTDGYTF. The DNA for the CDR3 is TGTGCCAGCAGCCAAGGGGGACAGGGTACGGATGGCTACACCTTC. This chain joins TRBV16 and TRBJ1-2; 9 bases align to TRBD1. The germline V gene has CDR1 KGHSY and CDR2 FQNENV. The CDR3 runs 15 residues. Unmatched junction bases numbered 7, after V lost 2 bases and J lost 6 bases.

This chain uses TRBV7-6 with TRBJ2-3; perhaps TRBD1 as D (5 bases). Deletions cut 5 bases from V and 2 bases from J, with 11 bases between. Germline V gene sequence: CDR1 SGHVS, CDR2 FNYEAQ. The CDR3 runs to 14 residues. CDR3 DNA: TGTGCCAGCAGCGTACCGGACAACACAGATACGCAGTATTTT. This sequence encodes CASSVPDNTDTQYF.

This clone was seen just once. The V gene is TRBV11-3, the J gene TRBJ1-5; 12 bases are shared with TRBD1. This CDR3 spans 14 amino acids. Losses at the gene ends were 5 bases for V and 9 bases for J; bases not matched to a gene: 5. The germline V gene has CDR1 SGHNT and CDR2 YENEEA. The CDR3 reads CASSRDRGRAPQHF. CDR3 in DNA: TGTGCCAGCAGCCGGGACAGGGGGCGAGCGCCCCAGCATTTT.

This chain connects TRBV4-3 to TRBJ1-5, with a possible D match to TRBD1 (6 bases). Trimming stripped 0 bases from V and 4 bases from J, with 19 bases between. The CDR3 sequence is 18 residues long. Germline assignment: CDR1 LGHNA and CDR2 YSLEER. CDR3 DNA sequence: TGCGCCAGCAGCCAAGAAAAGGGGGTCGAGGGCTGGAATCAGCCCCAGCATTTT. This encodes CASSQEKGVEGWNQPQHF.

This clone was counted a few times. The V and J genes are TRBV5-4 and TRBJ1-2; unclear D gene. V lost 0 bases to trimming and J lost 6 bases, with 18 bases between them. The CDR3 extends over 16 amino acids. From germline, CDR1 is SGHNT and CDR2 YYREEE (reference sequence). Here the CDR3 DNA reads TGTGCCAGCAGCTTGGTCTCCGCGCCCGGGATGGATGGCTACACCTTC. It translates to CASSLVSAPGMDGYTF. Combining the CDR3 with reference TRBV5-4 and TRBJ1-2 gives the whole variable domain ETGVTQSPTHLIKTRGQQVTLRCSSQSGHNTVSWYQQALGQGPQFIFQYYREEENGRGNFPPRFSGLQFPNYSSELNVNALELDDSALYLCASSLVSAPGMDGYTFGSGTRLTVV.

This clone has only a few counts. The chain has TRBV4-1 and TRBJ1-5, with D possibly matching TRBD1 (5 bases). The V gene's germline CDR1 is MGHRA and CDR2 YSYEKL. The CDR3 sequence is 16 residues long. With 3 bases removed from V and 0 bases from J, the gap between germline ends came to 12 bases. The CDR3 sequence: CASSQGGTHSNQPQHF. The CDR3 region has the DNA TGCGCCAGCAGCCAGGGCGGGACGCATAGCAATCAGCCCCAGCATTTT.